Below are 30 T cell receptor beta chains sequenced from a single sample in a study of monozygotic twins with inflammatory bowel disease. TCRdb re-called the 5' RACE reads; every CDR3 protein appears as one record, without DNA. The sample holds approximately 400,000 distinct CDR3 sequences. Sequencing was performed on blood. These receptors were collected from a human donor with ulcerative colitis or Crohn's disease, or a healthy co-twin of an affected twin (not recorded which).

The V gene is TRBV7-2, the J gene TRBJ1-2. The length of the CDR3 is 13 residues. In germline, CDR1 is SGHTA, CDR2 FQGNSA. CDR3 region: CASSLDSLGGYTF.

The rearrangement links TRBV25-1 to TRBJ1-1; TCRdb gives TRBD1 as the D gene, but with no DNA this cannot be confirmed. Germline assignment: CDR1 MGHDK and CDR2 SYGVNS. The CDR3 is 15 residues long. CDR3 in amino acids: CASRSAGGMNTEAFF.

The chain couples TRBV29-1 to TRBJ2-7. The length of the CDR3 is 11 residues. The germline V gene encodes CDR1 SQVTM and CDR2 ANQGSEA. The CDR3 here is CSVEEIYEQYF.

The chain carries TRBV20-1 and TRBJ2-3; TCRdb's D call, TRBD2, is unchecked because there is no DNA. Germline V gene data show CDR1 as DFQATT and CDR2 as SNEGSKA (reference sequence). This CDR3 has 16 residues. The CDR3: CSARGWGLAGTDTQYF.

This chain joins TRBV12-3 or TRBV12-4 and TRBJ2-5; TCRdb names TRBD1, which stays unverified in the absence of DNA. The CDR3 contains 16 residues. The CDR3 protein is CASSLGDRPRRETQYF.

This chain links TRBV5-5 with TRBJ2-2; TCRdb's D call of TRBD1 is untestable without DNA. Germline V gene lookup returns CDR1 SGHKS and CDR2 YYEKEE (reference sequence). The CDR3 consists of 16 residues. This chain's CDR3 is CASSLDPAYGAGELFF.

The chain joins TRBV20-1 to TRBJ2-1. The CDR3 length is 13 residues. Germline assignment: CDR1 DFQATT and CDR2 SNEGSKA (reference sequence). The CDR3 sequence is CSAGGPTYNEQFF.

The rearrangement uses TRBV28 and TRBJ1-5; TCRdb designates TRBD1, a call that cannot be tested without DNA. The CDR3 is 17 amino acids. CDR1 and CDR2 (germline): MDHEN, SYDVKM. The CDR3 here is CASSFSTDYYSNQPQHF.

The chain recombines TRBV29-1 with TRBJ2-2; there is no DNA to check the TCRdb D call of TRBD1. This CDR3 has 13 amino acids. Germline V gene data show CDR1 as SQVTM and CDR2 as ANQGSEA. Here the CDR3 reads CSVGTGGIGELFF.

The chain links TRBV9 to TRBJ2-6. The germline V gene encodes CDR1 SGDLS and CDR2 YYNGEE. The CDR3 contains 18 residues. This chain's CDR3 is CASSVNSRFNSGANVLTF.

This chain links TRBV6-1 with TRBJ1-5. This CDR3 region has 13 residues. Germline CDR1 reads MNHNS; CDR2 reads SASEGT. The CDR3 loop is CASSDRANQPQHF.

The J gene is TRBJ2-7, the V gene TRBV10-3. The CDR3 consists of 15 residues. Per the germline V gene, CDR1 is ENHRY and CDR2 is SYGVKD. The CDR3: CAISESDGYIYEQYF.

The CDR3 loop is CASSAGRDPEVPGANVLTF. V gene TRBV9 combines with J gene TRBJ2-6; TCRdb's D call of TRBD1 is untestable without DNA. Germline V gene lookup returns CDR1 SGDLS and CDR2 YYNGEE. The CDR3 covers 19 residues. Based on the CDR3 plus reference TRBV9 and TRBJ2-6, the full variable domain is DSGVTQTPKHLITATGQRVTLRCSPRSGDLSVYWYQQSLDQGLQFLIQYYNGEERAKGNILERFSAQQFPDLHSELNLSSLELGDSALYFCASSAGRDPEVPGANVLTFGAGSRLTVL.

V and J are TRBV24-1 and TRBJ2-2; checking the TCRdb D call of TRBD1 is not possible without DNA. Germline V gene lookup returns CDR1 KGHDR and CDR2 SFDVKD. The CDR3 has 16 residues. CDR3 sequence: CATSDSTGVRPGELFF.

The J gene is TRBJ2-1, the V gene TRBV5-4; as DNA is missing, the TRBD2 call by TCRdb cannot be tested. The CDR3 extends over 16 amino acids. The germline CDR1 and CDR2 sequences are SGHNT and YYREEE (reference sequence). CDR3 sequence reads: CASSLGLAGVLNEQFF.

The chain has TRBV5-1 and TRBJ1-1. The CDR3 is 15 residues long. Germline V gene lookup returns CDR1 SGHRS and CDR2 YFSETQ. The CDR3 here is CASSLGGVRGTEAFF.

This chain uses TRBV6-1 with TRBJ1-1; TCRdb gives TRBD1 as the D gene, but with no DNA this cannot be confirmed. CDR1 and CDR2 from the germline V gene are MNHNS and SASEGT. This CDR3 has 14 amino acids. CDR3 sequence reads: CASRRQGLNTEAFF.

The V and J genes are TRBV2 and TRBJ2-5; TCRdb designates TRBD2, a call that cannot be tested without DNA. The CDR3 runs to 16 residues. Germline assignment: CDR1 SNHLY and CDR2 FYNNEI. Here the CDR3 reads CASSVNEAGGSETQYF.

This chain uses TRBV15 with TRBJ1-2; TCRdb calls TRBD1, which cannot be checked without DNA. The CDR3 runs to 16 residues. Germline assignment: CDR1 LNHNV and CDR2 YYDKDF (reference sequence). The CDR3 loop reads CATSRDRQAANYGYTF.

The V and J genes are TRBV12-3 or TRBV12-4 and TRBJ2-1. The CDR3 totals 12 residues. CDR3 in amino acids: CASSLVASEQFF.

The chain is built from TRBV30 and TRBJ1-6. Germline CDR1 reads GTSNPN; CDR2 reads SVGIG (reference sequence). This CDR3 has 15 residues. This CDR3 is CAWTVTSSYNSPLHF. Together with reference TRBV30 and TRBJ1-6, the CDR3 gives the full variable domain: SQTIHQWPATLVQPVGSPLSLECTVEGTSNPNLYWYRQAAGRGLQLLFYSVGIGQISSEVPQNLSASRPQDRQFILSSKKLLLSDSGFYLCAWTVTSSYNSPLHFGNGTRLTVT.

The CDR3 reads CAWSVNGGTEAFF. J is TRBJ1-1 and V is TRBV30; TCRdb names TRBD1, which stays unverified in the absence of DNA. The CDR3 totals 13 residues. Germline-derived CDR1 and CDR2 are GTSNPN and SVGIG (reference sequence).

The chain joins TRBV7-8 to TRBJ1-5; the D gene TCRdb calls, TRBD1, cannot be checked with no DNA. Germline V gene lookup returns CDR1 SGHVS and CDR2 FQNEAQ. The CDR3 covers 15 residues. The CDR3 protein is CASSLGQGDSAPQHF.

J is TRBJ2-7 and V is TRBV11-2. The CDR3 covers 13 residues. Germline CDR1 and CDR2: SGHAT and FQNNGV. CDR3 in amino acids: CASSLGQTYEQYF. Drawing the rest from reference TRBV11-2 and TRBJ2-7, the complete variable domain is EAGVAQSPRYKIIEKRQSVAFWCNPISGHATLYWYQQILGQGPKLLIQFQNNGVVDDSQLPKDRFSAERLKGVDSTLKIQPAKLEDSAVYLCASSLGQTYEQYFGPGTRLTVT.

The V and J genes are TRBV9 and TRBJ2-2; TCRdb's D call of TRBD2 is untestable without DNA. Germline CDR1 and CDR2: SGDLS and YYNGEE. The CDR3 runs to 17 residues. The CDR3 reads CASSVAGVAANTGELFF.

The CDR3 protein is CAIMLSQGNEQFF. This chain uses TRBV10-3 with TRBJ2-1; TCRdb proposes TRBD1, but this gene call is untestable without DNA. CDR1 and CDR2 (germline): ENHRY, SYGVKD. The CDR3 runs to 13 residues.

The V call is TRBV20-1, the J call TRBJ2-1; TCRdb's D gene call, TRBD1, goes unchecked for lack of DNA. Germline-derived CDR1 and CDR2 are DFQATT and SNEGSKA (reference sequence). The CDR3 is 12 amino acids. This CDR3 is CSASPVDGEQFF.

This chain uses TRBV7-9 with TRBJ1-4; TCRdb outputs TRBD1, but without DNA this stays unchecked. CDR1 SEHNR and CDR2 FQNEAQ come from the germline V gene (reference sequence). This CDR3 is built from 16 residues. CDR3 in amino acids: CASSSPQGATNEKLFF.

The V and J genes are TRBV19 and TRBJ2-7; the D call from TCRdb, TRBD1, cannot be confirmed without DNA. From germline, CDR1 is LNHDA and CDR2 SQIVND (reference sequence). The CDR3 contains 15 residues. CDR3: CASSPAGASSYEQYF.

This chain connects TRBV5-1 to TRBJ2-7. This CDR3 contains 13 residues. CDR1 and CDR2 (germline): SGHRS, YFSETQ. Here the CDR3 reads CASSFGPTYEQYF.